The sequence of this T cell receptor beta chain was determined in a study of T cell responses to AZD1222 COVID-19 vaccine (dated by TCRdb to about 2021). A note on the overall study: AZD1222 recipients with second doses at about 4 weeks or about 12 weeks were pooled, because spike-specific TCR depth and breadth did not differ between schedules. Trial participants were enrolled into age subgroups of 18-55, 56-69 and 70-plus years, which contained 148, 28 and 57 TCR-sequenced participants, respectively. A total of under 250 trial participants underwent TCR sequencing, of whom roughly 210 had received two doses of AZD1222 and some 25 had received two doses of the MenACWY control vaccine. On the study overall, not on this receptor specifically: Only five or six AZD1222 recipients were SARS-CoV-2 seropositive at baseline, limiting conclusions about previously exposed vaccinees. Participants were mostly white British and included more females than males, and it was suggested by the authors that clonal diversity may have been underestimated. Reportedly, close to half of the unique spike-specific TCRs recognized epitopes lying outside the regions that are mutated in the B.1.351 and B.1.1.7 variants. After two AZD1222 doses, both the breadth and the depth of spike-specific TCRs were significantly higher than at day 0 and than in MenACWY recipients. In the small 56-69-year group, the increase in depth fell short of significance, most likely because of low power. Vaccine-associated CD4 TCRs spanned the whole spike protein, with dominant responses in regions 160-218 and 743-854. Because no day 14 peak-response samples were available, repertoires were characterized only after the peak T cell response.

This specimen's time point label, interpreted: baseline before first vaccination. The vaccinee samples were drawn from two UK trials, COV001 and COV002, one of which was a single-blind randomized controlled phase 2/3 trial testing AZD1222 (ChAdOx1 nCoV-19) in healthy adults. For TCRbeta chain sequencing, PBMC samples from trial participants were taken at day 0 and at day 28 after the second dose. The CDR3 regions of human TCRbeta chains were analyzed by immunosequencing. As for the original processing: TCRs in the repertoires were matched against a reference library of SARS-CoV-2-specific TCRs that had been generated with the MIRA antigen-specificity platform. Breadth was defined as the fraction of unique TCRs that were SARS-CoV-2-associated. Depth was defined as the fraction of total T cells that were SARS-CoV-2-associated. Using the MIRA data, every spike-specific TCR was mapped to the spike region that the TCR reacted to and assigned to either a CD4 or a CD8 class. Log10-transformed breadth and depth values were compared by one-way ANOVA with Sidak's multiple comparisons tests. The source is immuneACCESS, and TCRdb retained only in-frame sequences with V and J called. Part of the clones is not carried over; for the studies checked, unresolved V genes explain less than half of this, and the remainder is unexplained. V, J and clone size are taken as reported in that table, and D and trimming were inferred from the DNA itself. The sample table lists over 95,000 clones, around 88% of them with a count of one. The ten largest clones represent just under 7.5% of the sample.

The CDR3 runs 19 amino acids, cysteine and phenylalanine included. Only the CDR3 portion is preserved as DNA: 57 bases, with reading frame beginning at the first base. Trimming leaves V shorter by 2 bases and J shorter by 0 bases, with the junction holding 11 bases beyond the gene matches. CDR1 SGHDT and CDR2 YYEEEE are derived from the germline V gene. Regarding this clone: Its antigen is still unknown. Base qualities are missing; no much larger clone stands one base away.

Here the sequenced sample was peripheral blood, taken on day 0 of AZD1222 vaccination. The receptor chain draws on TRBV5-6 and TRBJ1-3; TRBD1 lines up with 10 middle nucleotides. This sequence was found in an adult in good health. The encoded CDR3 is CASSFGTGEGLISGNTIYF. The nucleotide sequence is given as TGTGCCAGCAGCTTCGGGACAGGGGAGGGCTTGATCTCTGGAAACACCATATATTTT.